The clone carrying this T cell receptor beta chain showed up many times. This sample was included in a study of T cells in Graves' hyperthyroidism and ophthalmopathy. Regions amplified from RNA transcripts were the TCR beta CDR3 regions. During a first-round RT-PCR of the TCR CDR3, the HTBI primer set was used. TCRdb analysed the multiplex PCR reads with MiXCR anew, one entry per CDR3 protein. The sample yields about 610,000 distinct CDR3 sequences, 16% seen once. The CDR3 runs 15 residues. After removal of 6 bases from V and 5 bases from J, the junction contained 8 bases not matched to a gene. The germline CDR1 and CDR2 sequences are SNHLY and FYNNEI.

Sequenced material: blood. The genes are TRBV2 and TRBJ2-7, with 12 bases fitting TRBD1. The clonotype was recovered from a woman between 40 and 55 years old with Graves' ophthalmopathy. The CDR3 loop reads CASRGSGTGGHEQYF. Written as DNA, the CDR3 is TGTGCCAGCAGGGGATCCGGGACAGGGGGCCACGAGCAGTACTTC.